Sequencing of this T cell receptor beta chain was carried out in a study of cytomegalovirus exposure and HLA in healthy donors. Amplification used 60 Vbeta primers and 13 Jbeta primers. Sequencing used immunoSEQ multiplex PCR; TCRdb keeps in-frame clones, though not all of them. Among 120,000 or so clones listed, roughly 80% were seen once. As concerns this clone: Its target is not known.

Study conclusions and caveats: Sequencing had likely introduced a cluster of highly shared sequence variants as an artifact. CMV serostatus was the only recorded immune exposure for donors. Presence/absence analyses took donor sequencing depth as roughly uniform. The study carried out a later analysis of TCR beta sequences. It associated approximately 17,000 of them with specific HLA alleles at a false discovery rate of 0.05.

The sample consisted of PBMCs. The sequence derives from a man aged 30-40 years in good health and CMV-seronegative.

In DNA form, the CDR3 reads TGTGCCAGTATTCCTTCAGGGGAATACTATGGCTACACCTTC. It is translated as CASIPSGEYYGYTF. V usage is TRBV19 and J usage is TRBJ1-2; D is perhaps TRBD1 (6 bases). The length of the CDR3 is 14 residues. The germline V and J ends were trimmed by 7 bases and 3 bases, with 15 bases remaining between them. Germline values: CDR1 LNHDA, CDR2 SQIVND (reference sequence).